This is a list of T cell receptor beta chains from one sample in a study of T cells in Graves' hyperthyroidism and ophthalmopathy. TCRdb reanalysed the multiplex PCR reads using MiXCR and keeps one entry per CDR3 protein. In the table there are 600,000 to 700,000 distinct CDR3 sequences, about 15% of which are singletons. Input material: blood. These receptors were collected from a woman in her thirties or forties with Graves' ophthalmopathy. Each CDR3 is given with its conserved first and last residue. Fields, in order: CDR3 length, V gene, D gene, clone size, J gene, CDR3 DNA, CDR3 protein. D genes are given only for firm matches. The listing skips clone size in some rows; elsewhere it reads once, few, many or a size class.

14	TRBV7-2	TRBD2	many	TRBJ2-5	TGTGCCAGCAGCATAGGACTAGTCGCCGGCCCCCAGTACTTC	CASSIGLVAGPQYF
14	TRBV4-1	TRBD1	-	TRBJ2-5	TGCGCCAGCAGCGCCAAAGGGGACAGTGAGACCCAGTACTTC	CASSAKGDSETQYF
13	TRBV20-1	-	many	TRBJ2-7	TGCAGTGCTAGAGAACCAGGCCGAAACGAGCAGTACTTC	CSAREPGRNEQYF
13	TRBV7-8	-	many	TRBJ2-7	TGTGCCAGCAAACAACCGCCCAGGGACGAGCAGTACTTC	CASKQPPRDEQYF
16	TRBV6-1	TRBD2	many	TRBJ2-5	TGTGCCAGCAGTGCCCGCCGGGAGGGGCGGAGGGAGACCCAGTACTTC	CASSARREGRRETQYF
14	TRBV19	-	many	TRBJ1-1	TGTGCCAGTAGTCCACTGAGGAAGACAGGTGAAGCTTTCTTT	CASSPLRKTGEAFF
15	TRBV28	-	many	TRBJ2-5	TGTGCCAGCAGTCCCCCGGTGCGTGGCATGGAGACCCAGTACTTC	CASSPPVRGMETQYF
13	TRBV20-1	-	many	TRBJ1-2	TGCAGTGCTAGATCCGGGACAATCTATGGCTACACCTTC	CSARSGTIYGYTF
15	TRBV7-9	-	-	TRBJ2-7	TGTGCCAGCAGCTTAGCGTCCACTAGTTACTACGAGCAGTACTTC	CASSLASTSYYEQYF
14	TRBV7-2	-	few	TRBJ2-2	TGTGCCAGCAGCTTATTGGGGCAGCGCGGGGAGCTGTTTTTT	CASSLLGQRGELFF
13	TRBV10-3	-	few	TRBJ2-7	TGTGCCATCTTCGGAGGGGGGGCCTACGAGCAGTACTTC	CAIFGGGAYEQYF
17	TRBV5-1	TRBD2	many	TRBJ2-5	TGCGCCAGCAGCCCACTGACTAGCGGGACTCTCCAAGAGACCCAGTACTTC	CASSPLTSGTLQETQYF
19	TRBV12-3/TRBV12-4	-	-	TRBJ1-5	TGTGCCAGCAGTTCCCGCCGGCAGGAATTCCTTAGGAGCAATCAGCCCCAGCATTTT	CASSSRRQEFLRSNQPQHF
13	TRBV2	-	many	TRBJ2-7	TGTGCCAGCGGTTTTGACCAGTCCTACGAGCAGTACTTC	CASGFDQSYEQYF
14	TRBV2	-	many	TRBJ2-7	TGTGCCAGCAGTGAAAGGTCAGGGGTATGGGAGCAGTACTTC	CASSERSGVWEQYF
14	TRBV20-1	-	many	TRBJ2-7	TGCAGTGCTAGAGATCTCGGGGGACTCTACGAGCAGTACTTC	CSARDLGGLYEQYF
14	TRBV10-3	TRBD1	few	TRBJ2-2	TGTGCCATCAGCGGGACAGGGAACACCGGGGAGCTGTTTTTT	CAISGTGNTGELFF
15	TRBV20-1	TRBD2	-	TRBJ2-3	TGCATTGCTAGGGGACTAGCGGGAGTTGAGGATACGCAGTATTTT	CIARGLAGVEDTQYF
9	TRBV2	-	many	TRBJ2-4	TGTGCCAGCGGGAACATTCAGTACTTC	CASGNIQYF
14	TRBV5-1	TRBD1	few	TRBJ1-2	TGCGCCAGCAGCTTGGCCGGGACAGCCTATGGCTACACCTTC	CASSLAGTAYGYTF
13	TRBV6-2/TRBV6-3	-	many	TRBJ2-7	TGTGCCACCAGTAGTGACAGCACCTACGAGCAGTACTTC	CATSSDSTYEQYF
18	TRBV6-2/TRBV6-3	TRBD2	-	TRBJ2-5	TGTGCCAGCAGTTACCAACCGCGGGGGACGTGGTACCAAGAGACCCAGTACTTC	CASSYQPRGTWYQETQYF
16	TRBV28	TRBD2	many	TRBJ2-7	TGTGCCAGCAGTGGTGGAGGGGACCCTTCCGGGAGGGAGCAGTACTTC	CASSGGGDPSGREQYF
11	TRBV12-3/TRBV12-4	-	many	TRBJ1-2	TGTGCCAGCAGTTCCCGCTATGGCTACACCTTC	CASSSRYGYTF
14	TRBV2	-	many	TRBJ2-6	TGTGCCAGCAGTGAAGACAGGGAGGTCAACGTCCTGACTTTC	CASSEDREVNVLTF
16	TRBV20-1	TRBD2	-	TRBJ2-2	TGCAGTGCTACCTCACGGACTAGCGTTGGTACCGGGGAGCTGTTTTTT	CSATSRTSVGTGELFF
12	TRBV18	-	many	TRBJ1-1	TGTGCCAGCTCACCTAGGCACACTGAAGCTTTCTTT	CASSPRHTEAFF
13	TRBV28	TRBD1	many	TRBJ2-7	TGTGCCAGCACCATCAGGGGGACCCACGAGCAGTACTTC	CASTIRGTHEQYF
15	TRBV5-1	TRBD2	few	TRBJ2-7	TGCGCCAGCAGCCCCGGGACTAGCGGGGCCTCGGGGCAGTACTTC	CASSPGTSGASGQYF
15	TRBV11-2	-	few	TRBJ2-7	TGTGCCAGCAGCTTAGGCTCCGGGACCATATACGAGCAGTACTTC	CASSLGSGTIYEQYF
11	TRBV18	TRBD1	-	TRBJ1-1	TGTGCCAGCTCAACAGGGGGGAGCGCTTTCTTT	CASSTGGSAFF
11	TRBV2	-	few	TRBJ2-3	TGTGCCAGCAGTGAAGTGGGTACGCAGTATTTT	CASSEVGTQYF
15	TRBV28	-	many	TRBJ2-5	TGTGCCAGCAGCTCCCGCGGGGGACAGCAAGAGACCCAGTACTTC	CASSSRGGQQETQYF
15	TRBV6-5	-	-	TRBJ1-5	TGTGCCAGCAGTTACCACGGACCGGGATCGGGGTCCCAGCATTTT	CASSYHGPGSGSQHF
13	TRBV19	-	many	TRBJ1-5	TGTGCCAGTCAGGGGTATAGCAATCAGCCCCAGCATTTT	CASQGYSNQPQHF
14	TRBV29-1	-	many	TRBJ2-6	TGTAGCGTTGGTTTCGGCTCTGGGGCCAACGTCCTGACTTTC	CSVGFGSGANVLTF
16	TRBV12-3/TRBV12-4	TRBD2	many	TRBJ2-7	TGTGCCAGCATTCTGACCCTGGCTAGCGGCTCCTACGAGCAGTACTTC	CASILTLASGSYEQYF
15	TRBV7-2	-	many	TRBJ2-7	TGTGCCAGCAGCCCGACCGGGACATATTATTACGAGCAGTACTTC	CASSPTGTYYYEQYF
14	TRBV19	-	many	TRBJ2-2	TGTGCCAGTAGTATAGTGTACGAGCCCGGGGAGCTGTTTTTT	CASSIVYEPGELFF
13	TRBV20-1	TRBD2	-	TRBJ2-7	TGCAGTGCTAGTCCAGCGGGGTTCTACGAGCAGTACTTC	CSASPAGFYEQYF
14	TRBV28	-	many	TRBJ1-1	TGTGCCAGCAGTATACAGGGTGGTGACACTGAAGCTTTCTTT	CASSIQGGDTEAFF
16	TRBV7-3	-	-	TRBJ2-4	TGTGCCAGCAGCTTAGCGGCGGTCGGGGCCAAAAACATTCAGTACTTC	CASSLAAVGAKNIQYF
16	TRBV30	-	once	TRBJ2-2	TGTGCCCGGAGTGCCCTGGGGGGCCCGGACACCGGGGAGCTGTTTTTT	CARSALGGPDTGELFF
13	TRBV20-1	-	many	TRBJ2-7	TGCAGTGCTAAGCTTCGACAGATCCCCGAGCAGTACTTC	CSAKLRQIPEQYF
17	TRBV6-5	TRBD1	many	TRBJ1-2	TGTGCCAGCAGTTACGGGACAGGGGGTCTGAGTAACTATGGCTACACCTTC	CASSYGTGGLSNYGYTF
15	TRBV11-2	TRBD2	-	TRBJ2-7	TGTGCCAGCAGCTTAGATCGGCTAGCGGGCCAGGCGCAGTACTTC	CASSLDRLAGQAQYF
15	TRBV3-1	TRBD1	few	TRBJ2-7	TGTGCCAGCAGCCAGTCGACAGGGAATTTTTACGAGCAGTACTTC	CASSQSTGNFYEQYF
16	TRBV6-5	-	many	TRBJ2-2	TGTGCCAGCATCAAGAGAGGACACCTGAACACCGGGGAGCTGTTTTTT	CASIKRGHLNTGELFF
14	TRBV2	-	many	TRBJ2-7	TGTGCCAGCTTCCGAGACAGGCTCTCCTACGAGCAGTACTTC	CASFRDRLSYEQYF
14	TRBV28	-	many	TRBJ1-1	TGTGCCAGCAGTTTGGGGGGCATCAACACTGAAGCTTTCTTT	CASSLGGINTEAFF
13	TRBV7-2	-	many	TRBJ2-7	TGTGCCAGCAGCTTCCCCCCCCTCTACGAGCAGTACTTC	CASSFPPLYEQYF
15	TRBV15	-	many	TRBJ1-5	TGTGCCACCAGCAGAGAAGGAGGGGAGAATCAGCCCCAGCATTTT	CATSREGGENQPQHF
16	TRBV7-6	-	-	TRBJ1-1	TGTGCCAGCAGCTCGAGCCCAGGGGCTACGAACACTGAAGCTTTCTTT	CASSSSPGATNTEAFF
11	TRBV29-1	-	-	TRBJ2-2	TGCAGCGTTTATAAGGCCGGGGAGCTGTTTTTT	CSVYKAGELFF
15	TRBV28	-	many	TRBJ2-7	TGTGCCAGCGAAACGCCTTCAGGGTCTCTGTACGAGCAGTACTTC	CASETPSGSLYEQYF
16	TRBV20-1	-	many	TRBJ2-5	TGCAGTGCTAGAGGGGGCAGGTTGATACCCCAAGAGACCCAGTACTTC	CSARGGRLIPQETQYF